This T cell receptor (beta chain) originates from a study of regulatory T cells in long-lasting Graves disease. Study overall: The antithyroid drugs taken by newly diagnosed Graves' patients had been used for under 3 months.

CDR3 length: 14 amino acids. Germline CDR1 reads DFQATT; CDR2 reads SNEGSKA (reference sequence). The V end lost 4 bases, the J end lost 2 bases, and 15 bases lay between the germline ends. The time point here: newly diagnosed GD, antithyroid drugs for less than 3 months. RNA isolated from PBMCs was used to make the TCR library. This clonotype appeared a few times. iRepertoire HTBI primers and Arm-PCR of CDR3 regions built TCR beta libraries. TCRdb analysed the multiplex PCR reads with MiXCR anew, one entry per CDR3 protein. The sample has around 500,000 distinct CDR3 sequences, 15% to 20% seen once. The same sample was also used in a study of T cells in Graves' hyperthyroidism and ophthalmopathy.

V usage is TRBV20-1 and J usage is TRBJ2-7; D call uncertain. The sequencing used peripheral blood mononuclear cells (PBMCs), collected at new diagnosis, from a patient treated with antithyroid drugs. This receptor was taken from a woman aged 40 to 65 with Graves disease. This chain's CDR3 is CSAKTECRTYEQYF. In nucleotides, the CDR3 is TGCAGTGCTAAAACTGAGTGCAGGACCTACGAGCAGTACTTC.